The 25 T cell receptor beta chains listed next were all sequenced from one sample in a study of shared clonotypes between healthy human individuals (dated by TCRdb to the early 2020s). CD8 naive samples were CD45RO-negative cells positively selected for CCR7, giving a CD45RA+CCR7+ population that excluded TemRA cells. Library creation used the immunoSEQ multiplex PCR assay. This is the immuneACCESS table as TCRdb keeps it, with only in-frame sequences that have V and J called. A part of the clones is gone; compared with another copy, unresolved V genes explain less than half, and the rest is unexplained. For this sample the table gives hundreds of thousands of clones, of which about 96% were detected only once. The ten biggest clones cover about 0.11% of the sample. The sample was naive CD8+ T cells sorted from blood. Interpreted using the paper, the cell subset or site label stands for: CD45RA+CCR7+. These receptors were obtained from a woman in her twenties or thirties in good health.

The table lists this clone with a count of one. This chain connects TRBV6-1 to TRBJ1-5, with a tentative D call TRBD1 (5 bases). From germline, CDR1 is MNHNS and CDR2 SASEGT. This CDR3 comprises 14 residues. V was shortened by 2 bases and J by 1 base, with 6 bases between the two germline ends. CDR3 bases: TGTGCCAGCAGTGAAAGACAGAGCAATCAGCCCCAGCATTTT. It is translated as CASSERQSNQPQHF.

This chain joins TRBV7-8 and TRBJ2-3; D gene ambiguous. Trimming left V 0 bases short and J 14 bases short, with 9 bases between. CDR3 length: 11 residues. CDR1 SGHVS and CDR2 FQNEAQ come from the germline V gene. The CDR3 region has the DNA TGTGCCAGCAGCTTAGCCCCGCCGGCGTATTTT. Encoded protein: CASSLAPPAYF. Supplemented by reference TRBV7-8 and TRBJ2-3, the full variable domain reads GAGVSQSPRYKVAKRGQDVALRCDPISGHVSLFWYQQALGQGPEFLTYFQNEAQLDKSGLPSDRFFAERPEGSVSTLKIQRTQQEDSAVYLCASSLAPPAYFGPGTRLTVL.

This sequence joins TRBV5-6 and TRBJ2-3, with D possibly matching TRBD2 (6 bases). This CDR3 is built from 15 residues. V lost 3 bases to trimming and J lost 6 bases, with 17 bases between them. Looked up from germline, CDR1 is SGHDT and CDR2 is YYEEEE. CDR3 bases: TGTGCCAGCAGCTCTCCGACTAGTTTTGGGGATACGCAGTATTTT. It specifies CASSSPTSFGDTQYF.

The chain uses TRBV19 and TRBJ1-6, with D tentatively TRBD1 (5 bases). The length of the CDR3 is 14 residues. Germline V gene data show CDR1 as LNHDA and CDR2 as SQIVND (reference sequence). V was pared by 5 bases and J by 8 bases, with 13 bases between. The CDR3 sequence: CASSAGDYHSPLHF. Written as DNA, the CDR3 is TGTGCCAGTAGTGCGGGGGACTACCATTCACCCCTCCACTTT. The entire variable domain, with the rest obtained from reference TRBV19 and TRBJ1-6, is as follows: DGGITQSPKYLFRKEGQNVTLSCEQNLNHDAMYWYRQDPGQGLRLIYYSQIVNDFQKGDIAEGYSVSREKKESFPLTVTSAQKNPTAFYLCASSAGDYHSPLHFGNGTRLTVT.

The chain combines TRBV29-1 with TRBJ2-5; 12 positions match TRBD2. The last part of the DNA fits TRBJ2-7 better; the J call may be wrong. The germline V gene has CDR1 SQVTM and CDR2 ANQGSEA. The CDR3 length is 14 residues. CDR3 bases: TGCAGCGGACTAGCGGGAGAACCTTCCTACGAGCAGTACTTC. Residues: CSGLAGEPSYEQYF.

The chain links TRBV5-1 to TRBJ2-7, with D perhaps given as TRBD1 or TRBD2 (5 bases each). V shed 4 bases and J shed 3 bases, with 17 bases lying between them. The V gene's germline CDR1 is SGHRS and CDR2 YFSETQ. The length of the CDR3 is 15 residues. Here the CDR3 reads CASSRARDGDYEQYF. The CDR3, as DNA: TGCGCCAGCAGCCGGGCCCGGGACGGAGACTACGAGCAGTACTTC.

The V call is TRBV15, the J call TRBJ2-7; a weak D match, TRBD1 (6 bases). Germline V gives CDR1 LNHNV, CDR2 YYDKDF (reference sequence). Trimming left V 4 bases short and J 5 bases short, with 15 bases between. The CDR3 has 14 amino acids. Written as DNA, the CDR3 is TGTGCCACCAGCAACCGTGGGGGCGTCCACGAGCAGTACTTC. This codes for CATSNRGGVHEQYF.

V is TRBV28 and J is TRBJ1-3, with TRBD1 as a possible D gene (6 bases). Germline lookup yields CDR1 MDHEN and CDR2 SYDVKM. CDR3 length: 15 residues. Trimming removed 8 bases at V and 5 bases at J, with 19 bases between. CDR3 DNA: TGTGCCAGCCGCGTGGACAGCCTGTTGAGAAACACCATATATTTT. Translated: CASRVDSLLRNTIYF.

This chain uses TRBV27 with TRBJ2-7; D remains ambiguous. Trimming removed 2 bases at V and 6 bases at J, with 11 bases between. This CDR3 is 13 amino acids long. Germline assignment: CDR1 MNHEY and CDR2 SMNVEV (reference sequence). The CDR3, as DNA: TGTGCCAGCAGTTTAATTGGGGAAGGCGAGCAGTACTTC. Its translation is CASSLIGEGEQYF.

The chain carries TRBV6-1 and TRBJ1-5; no reliable D call. V was clipped by 3 bases and J by 3 bases, with 9 bases between them. CDR3 length: 14 residues. CDR1 MNHNS and CDR2 SASEGT come from the germline V gene. The CDR3 is CASSDSFLNQPQHF. The CDR3, as DNA: TGTGCCAGCAGTGATTCGTTCCTCAATCAGCCCCAGCATTTT.

The chain couples TRBV9 to TRBJ2-7; maybe TRBD2 (5 bases). Trimming pared 3 bases from V and 5 bases from J, leaving 15 bases between. Per the germline V gene, CDR1 is SGDLS and CDR2 is YYNGEE. The CDR3 extends over 14 amino acids. The CDR3 bases are TGTGCCAGCAGCGACCGGGATACCCCCGACGAGCAGTACTTC. Protein: CASSDRDTPDEQYF. The whole variable domain, remainder taken from reference TRBV9 and TRBJ2-7, is DSGVTQTPKHLITATGQRVTLRCSPRSGDLSVYWYQQSLDQGLQFLIQYYNGEERAKGNILERFSAQQFPDLHSELNLSSLELGDSALYFCASSDRDTPDEQYFGPGTRLTVT.

The chain joins TRBV2 to TRBJ1-2; D not resolved. V dropped 6 bases and J dropped 4 bases, with 12 bases sitting between them. CDR1 is SNHLY and CDR2 is FYNNEI in the germline V gene. The length of the CDR3 is 13 residues. DNA of the CDR3: TGTGCCAGCAGGGACCAGTCGATCTATGGCTACACCTTC. Translation: CASRDQSIYGYTF.

This clone was recorded once. The J gene is TRBJ2-1, the V gene TRBV5-1; 7 bases are a match to TRBD2. Germline CDR1 is SGHRS and CDR2 is YFSETQ. The CDR3 has 15 amino acids. Trimming removed 3 bases from V and 10 bases from J; junction bases left unmatched: 13. CDR3 coding DNA: TGCGCCAGCAGCTATCAAAGGACTAGGAAATACGAGCAGTTCTTC. This translates into CASSYQRTRKYEQFF.

DNA for the CDR3: TGTGCCAGCAGTTACAGGGGAGGAGACTACACCTTC. This codes for CASSYRGGDYTF. The chain carries TRBV6-5 and TRBJ1-2, with D possibly being TRBD1 (5 bases). The CDR3 contains 12 residues. With 2 bases removed from V and 10 bases from J, the gap between germline ends came to 11 bases. The germline gives CDR1 MNHEY, CDR2 SVGAGI.

This chain connects TRBV7-8 to TRBJ2-7, with 12 bases identical to TRBD2. CDR3 size: 18 residues. Germline-derived CDR1 and CDR2 are SGHVS and FQNEAQ. J gave up 4 bases and V 5 bases, and 15 bases lay outside the gene matches. The CDR3 DNA follows: TGTGCCAGCAGCCAGACTCCGGGACTAGCGGGCAAGTCATACGAGCAGTACTTC. It specifies CASSQTPGLAGKSYEQYF. Variable domain in full (rest from reference TRBV7-8 and TRBJ2-7): GAGVSQSPRYKVAKRGQDVALRCDPISGHVSLFWYQQALGQGPEFLTYFQNEAQLDKSGLPSDRFFAERPEGSVSTLKIQRTQQEDSAVYLCASSQTPGLAGKSYEQYFGPGTRLTVT.

This sequence joins TRBV7-3 and TRBJ1-4; tentative D call: TRBD1 (5 bases). Germline CDR1 reads SGHTA; CDR2 reads FQGTGA. V lost 5 bases to trimming and J lost 7 bases, with 17 bases between them. CDR3 length equals 15 residues. The CDR3 is CASSPSGGAGEKLFF. The CDR3 DNA reads TGTGCCAGCAGCCCCTCCGGAGGGGCCGGTGAAAAACTGTTTTTT.

This clone was seen a single time. The CDR3 bases are TGCGCCAGCAGCTACGACAGCTACCAAGAGACCCAGTACTTC. It specifies CASSYDSYQETQYF. The chain combines TRBV5-1 with TRBJ2-5, with D perhaps TRBD1 (5 bases). Germline V lookup: CDR1 SGHRS, CDR2 YFSETQ. This CDR3 comprises 14 residues. V gave up 3 bases and J gave up 0 bases, with 9 bases separating them.

The chain uses TRBV5-6 and TRBJ1-1, with TRBD1 as a possible D gene (5 bases). Germline CDR1 is SGHDT and CDR2 is YYEEEE. Trimming took 3 bases from V and 4 from J, leaving 10 bases between them. The CDR3 length is 13 residues. CDR3 region: CASSWGWSTEAFF. In nucleotides, the CDR3 is TGTGCCAGCAGCTGGGGCTGGAGCACTGAAGCTTTCTTT. Using reference TRBV5-6 and TRBJ1-1 for the parts outside the CDR3, the full variable domain is DAGVTQSPTHLIKTRGQQVTLRCSPKSGHDTVSWYQQALGQGPQFIFQYYEEEERQRGNFPDRFSGHQFPNYSSELNVNALLLGDSALYLCASSWGWSTEAFFGQGTRLTVV.

The J gene is TRBJ1-1, the V gene TRBV19; D uncertain. Trimming removed 7 bases from V and 6 bases from J, with 24 bases in between. The germline gives CDR1 LNHDA, CDR2 SQIVND (reference sequence). This CDR3 is 16 amino acids long. The CDR3 spells CASTPPLWLSEAEAFF. Written as DNA, the CDR3 is TGTGCCAGTACTCCACCCCTCTGGCTCTCGGAGGCTGAAGCTTTCTTT. Full variable domain (outside the CDR3, taken from reference TRBV19 and TRBJ1-1): DGGITQSPKYLFRKEGQNVTLSCEQNLNHDAMYWYRQDPGQGLRLIYYSQIVNDFQKGDIAEGYSVSREKKESFPLTVTSAQKNPTAFYLCASTPPLWLSEAEAFFGQGTRLTVV.

This chain links TRBV9 with TRBJ2-1; TRBD2 matches 12 bases. The germline V gene encodes CDR1 SGDLS and CDR2 YYNGEE. This CDR3 region has 15 residues. Losses at the gene ends were 3 bases for V and 8 bases for J; bases not matched to a gene: 6. DNA for the CDR3: TGTGCCAGCAGCGATACTAGCGGGAGGTACGATGAGCAGTTCTTC. Translation gives CASSDTSGRYDEQFF.

The chain recombines TRBV11-2 with TRBJ2-5, with D perhaps TRBD1 or TRBD2 (5 bases each). This CDR3 is 14 amino acids long. V was shortened by 4 bases and J by 3 bases, with 12 bases between the two germline ends. Germline CDR1 reads SGHAT; CDR2 reads FQNNGV. In DNA form, the CDR3 reads TGTGCCAGCAGCTACGGGACGGAGGAAGAGACCCAGTACTTC. It encodes CASSYGTEEETQYF.

This chain uses TRBV29-1 with TRBJ1-1; 11 bases are shared with TRBD1. Germline values: CDR1 SQVTM, CDR2 ANQGSEA. J gave up 10 bases and V 2 bases, and 18 bases lay outside the gene matches. The CDR3 is made up of 17 amino acids. CDR3 region: CSVEYIGMDRGPMGAFF. In DNA form, the CDR3 reads TGCAGCGTTGAATATATAGGAATGGACAGGGGGCCGATGGGAGCTTTCTTT.

The rearrangement uses TRBV4-2 and TRBJ1-3; 9 bases line up with TRBD1. This CDR3 contains 16 residues. With V trimmed by 0 bases and J by 4 bases, 4 bases remained unmatched. Germline values: CDR1 LGHNA, CDR2 YNFKEQ. This chain's CDR3 is CASSQDQGTGGNTIYF. The CDR3 nucleotides are TGTGCCAGCAGCCAAGATCAGGGGACAGGGGGAAACACCATATATTTT.

The chain has TRBV7-7 and TRBJ2-1; 7 bases are a match to TRBD1. Germline V gene sequence: CDR1 SSHAT, CDR2 FNYEAQ (reference sequence). With V trimmed by 2 bases and J by 0 bases, 7 bases remained unmatched. The length of the CDR3 is 17 residues. In nucleotides, the CDR3 is TGTGCCAGCAGCTTATCTTCCGGGACAGACTCCTACAATGAGCAGTTCTTC. Translation: CASSLSSGTDSYNEQFF.

This sequence joins TRBV7-2 and TRBJ2-1; D perhaps matches TRBD2 (5 bases). This CDR3 is built from 15 residues. Germline assignment: CDR1 SGHTA and CDR2 FQGNSA. Deletions cut 1 base from V and 8 bases from J, with 15 bases between. CDR3 coding DNA: TGTGCCAGCAGCTTAGACGGGGAGCCCGGGGATGAGCAGTTCTTC. Its translation: CASSLDGEPGDEQFF.